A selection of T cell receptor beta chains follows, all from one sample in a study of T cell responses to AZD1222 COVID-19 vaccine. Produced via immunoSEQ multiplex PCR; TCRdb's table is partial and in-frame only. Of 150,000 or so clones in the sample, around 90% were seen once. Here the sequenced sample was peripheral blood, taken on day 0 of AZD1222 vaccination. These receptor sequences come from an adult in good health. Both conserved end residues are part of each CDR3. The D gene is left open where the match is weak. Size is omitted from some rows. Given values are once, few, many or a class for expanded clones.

CDR3 DNA: TGTGCCAGCCGAGACAGGGCCAATCAGCCCCAGCATTTT
CDR3 protein: CASRDRANQPQHF
clone size: -
V gene: TRBV6-6
J gene: TRBJ1-5
D gene: TRBD1

CDR3 DNA: TGCGCCAGCAGCCAAGATCCCAGGGCGACTAACTATGGCTACACCTTC
CDR3 protein: CASSQDPRATNYGYTF
clone size: -
V gene: TRBV4-3
J gene: TRBJ1-2
D gene: -

CDR3 DNA: TGTGCCACCAGTGATTTGATGGTGGTTGGTGAGCAGTTCTTC
CDR3 protein: CATSDLMVVGEQFF
clone size: -
V gene: TRBV24-1
J gene: TRBJ2-1
D gene: -

CDR3 DNA: TGCGCCAGCAGCCCCTTGGGGCGGGGGGAGGAGACCCAGTACTTC
CDR3 protein: CASSPLGRGEETQYF
clone size: -
V gene: TRBV4-1
J gene: TRBJ2-5
D gene: TRBD2

CDR3 DNA: TGTGCCAGCAGCCAATGGGACAGCCTCGCTGAAGCTTTCTTT
CDR3 protein: CASSQWDSLAEAFF
clone size: -
V gene: TRBV4-2
J gene: TRBJ1-1
D gene: TRBD1

CDR3 DNA: TGCGCCAGCAGCGAGGGGCTGCAGAATTCACCCCTCCACTTT
CDR3 protein: CASSEGLQNSPLHF
clone size: -
V gene: TRBV5-1
J gene: TRBJ1-6
D gene: -

CDR3 DNA: TGTGCCAGCAGCCTCGGACAGGAAGCTTTCTTT
CDR3 protein: CASSLGQEAFF
clone size: -
V gene: TRBV3-1/TRBV3-2
J gene: TRBJ1-1
D gene: -

CDR3 DNA: TGTGCCAGTCAGATGCAGCGGGGGCGGAATTCACCCCTCCACTTT
CDR3 protein: CASQMQRGRNSPLHF
clone size: -
V gene: TRBV19
J gene: TRBJ1-6
D gene: -

CDR3 DNA: TGTGCCAGCAGTGGCAGGTCTAACTATGGCTACACCTTC
CDR3 protein: CASSGRSNYGYTF
clone size: once
V gene: TRBV2
J gene: TRBJ1-2
D gene: -

CDR3 DNA: TGCGCCAGCAGCCAAGCCTCAGGGACTCTCCGCTCTCAAGAGACCCAGTACTTC
CDR3 protein: CASSQASGTLRSQETQYF
clone size: -
V gene: TRBV4-3
J gene: TRBJ2-5
D gene: -

CDR3 DNA: TGTGCCAGCTCATATCGGGCCGAGAATCAGCCCCAGCATTTT
CDR3 protein: CASSYRAENQPQHF
clone size: -
V gene: TRBV18
J gene: TRBJ1-5
D gene: -

CDR3 DNA: TGTGCCAGCAGCCCAACGCCGACCACAGATACGCAGTATTTT
CDR3 protein: CASSPTPTTDTQYF
clone size: -
V gene: TRBV5-4
J gene: TRBJ2-3
D gene: -

CDR3 DNA: TGTGCCAGCAGCCAAGATCGCGGTTACACAGATACGCAGTATTTT
CDR3 protein: CASSQDRGYTDTQYF
clone size: once
V gene: TRBV14
J gene: TRBJ2-3
D gene: -

CDR3 DNA: TGTGCCAGCTCATCCTCAGGGTCCAGTTACGAGCAGTACTTC
CDR3 protein: CASSSSGSSYEQYF
clone size: -
V gene: TRBV18
J gene: TRBJ2-7
D gene: -

CDR3 DNA: TGTGCCAGCAGTTTGACCCGGATTAGAGACTATGGCTACACCTTC
CDR3 protein: CASSLTRIRDYGYTF
clone size: -
V gene: TRBV6-9
J gene: TRBJ1-2
D gene: -

CDR3 DNA: TGCGCCAGCAGCCAAGACGGTCTGGCTGCGACTAATGAAAAACTGTTTTTT
CDR3 protein: CASSQDGLAATNEKLFF
clone size: -
V gene: TRBV4-3
J gene: TRBJ1-4
D gene: -

CDR3 DNA: TGTGCCAGCAGTGATACTAGCGGGGGGAGCTACGAGCAGTACTTC
CDR3 protein: CASSDTSGGSYEQYF
clone size: -
V gene: TRBV25-1
J gene: TRBJ2-7
D gene: TRBD2

CDR3 DNA: TGTGCCAGCAGCTCCGCAGGGGCCTCTTGGAGGGAGCAGTACTTC
CDR3 protein: CASSSAGASWREQYF
clone size: -
V gene: TRBV11-3
J gene: TRBJ2-7
D gene: -

CDR3 DNA: TGCGCCAGCAGCCAAGACTCCGCGAGCGAGCAGTACTTC
CDR3 protein: CASSQDSASEQYF
clone size: -
V gene: TRBV4-3
J gene: TRBJ2-7
D gene: -

CDR3 DNA: TGTGCCAGCAGTGAAGGGGGGGAGGCTTCACCCCTCCACTTT
CDR3 protein: CASSEGGEASPLHF
clone size: -
V gene: TRBV6-1
J gene: TRBJ1-6
D gene: -

CDR3 DNA: TGTGCCAGCAGCTTACTTCGCGGGGGGGGGCTGGCGGCCCAGTACTTC
CDR3 protein: CASSLLRGGGLAAQYF
clone size: once
V gene: TRBV7-2
J gene: TRBJ2-5
D gene: TRBD2

CDR3 DNA: TGTGCCAGCAGTTACTCCCCTAGCGGGGGGTACAATGAGCAGTTCTTC
CDR3 protein: CASSYSPSGGYNEQFF
clone size: -
V gene: TRBV6-5
J gene: TRBJ2-1
D gene: TRBD2

CDR3 DNA: TGTGCCAGCAGCTTAGCGGACAGGCCGGCTGAAGCTTTCTTT
CDR3 protein: CASSLADRPAEAFF
clone size: -
V gene: TRBV11-2
J gene: TRBJ1-1
D gene: TRBD1

CDR3 DNA: TGTGCCAGCAGCTCCCGTACTGAAGCTTTCTTT
CDR3 protein: CASSSRTEAFF
clone size: few
V gene: TRBV7-9
J gene: TRBJ1-1
D gene: -

CDR3 DNA: TGTGCCAGCAGTGAAATAGGGACGGTGTACAATCAGCCCCAGCATTTT
CDR3 protein: CASSEIGTVYNQPQHF
clone size: -
V gene: TRBV2
J gene: TRBJ1-5
D gene: -

CDR3 DNA: TGCGCCAGCAGCCAAGTAGCGACTAGCGGTCAACAGACCCAGTACTTC
CDR3 protein: CASSQVATSGQQTQYF
clone size: once
V gene: TRBV4-3
J gene: TRBJ2-5
D gene: TRBD2

CDR3 DNA: TGCGCCAGCAGCTGGGACAGGGGGCCTACCTATGGCTACACCTTC
CDR3 protein: CASSWDRGPTYGYTF
clone size: -
V gene: TRBV5-1
J gene: TRBJ1-2
D gene: TRBD1

CDR3 DNA: TGTGCCAGCAGCGTAGGAGGAGAATTGTCTAACTATGGCTACACCTTC
CDR3 protein: CASSVGGELSNYGYTF
clone size: -
V gene: TRBV9
J gene: TRBJ1-2
D gene: -

CDR3 DNA: TGTGCCAGCAGCCAGGTTTTAGGGGGAGGGCAAGAGACCCAGTACTTC
CDR3 protein: CASSQVLGGGQETQYF
clone size: -
V gene: TRBV14
J gene: TRBJ2-5
D gene: -

CDR3 DNA: TGCGCCAGCAGCCCGGGGACAGGGAGCTACGAGCAGTACTTC
CDR3 protein: CASSPGTGSYEQYF
clone size: -
V gene: TRBV4-3
J gene: TRBJ2-7
D gene: TRBD1

CDR3 DNA: TGTGCCAGCAGCCAACAGGGGGCAGGTGAGCAGTTCTTC
CDR3 protein: CASSQQGAGEQFF
clone size: -
V gene: TRBV7-9
J gene: TRBJ2-1
D gene: TRBD1

CDR3 DNA: TGCGCCAGCAGCCAAGATCGGGTGGACTATGGCTACACCTTC
CDR3 protein: CASSQDRVDYGYTF
clone size: -
V gene: TRBV4-3
J gene: TRBJ1-2
D gene: -

CDR3 DNA: TGTGCCTCCCTACGGGGTGAAAACACCGGGGAGCTGTTTTTT
CDR3 protein: CASLRGENTGELFF
clone size: -
V gene: TRBV10-3
J gene: TRBJ2-2
D gene: -

CDR3 DNA: TGTGCCAGCAGCGAACAGGGGGTCGGGGATACGCAGTATTTT
CDR3 protein: CASSEQGVGDTQYF
clone size: once
V gene: TRBV2
J gene: TRBJ2-3
D gene: TRBD1

CDR3 DNA: TGTGCCAGCAGCCAATATGGTAACAGCCGATCGTCCTACGAGCAGTACTTC
CDR3 protein: CASSQYGNSRSSYEQYF
clone size: -
V gene: TRBV16
J gene: TRBJ2-7
D gene: -

CDR3 DNA: TGTGCCAGCAGCTTGGGGGACGGTCCCTACGAGCAGTACTTC
CDR3 protein: CASSLGDGPYEQYF
clone size: -
V gene: TRBV5-5
J gene: TRBJ2-7
D gene: -

CDR3 DNA: TGCAGCGCCTTCACCGGGACAGGTAGCGAGCAGTACTTC
CDR3 protein: CSAFTGTGSEQYF
clone size: -
V gene: TRBV29-1
J gene: TRBJ2-7
D gene: TRBD1

CDR3 DNA: TGCGCCAGCAGATCCGGGACTGGAAACACCATATATTTT
CDR3 protein: CASRSGTGNTIYF
clone size: -
V gene: TRBV5-1
J gene: TRBJ1-3
D gene: -

CDR3 DNA: TGTGCCAGCGGCGGAGGGGGCAGTCGAAACGCCGGGGAGCTGTTTTTT
CDR3 protein: CASGGGGSRNAGELFF
clone size: -
V gene: TRBV5-4
J gene: TRBJ2-2
D gene: -

CDR3 DNA: TGTGCCAGCATTGACAGGGGGCTCGATTCACCCCTCCACTTT
CDR3 protein: CASIDRGLDSPLHF
clone size: -
V gene: TRBV5-6
J gene: TRBJ1-6
D gene: TRBD1

CDR3 DNA: TGTGCCAGTAGTATATTCGAGCGGGGGGGAGAGACCCAGTACTTC
CDR3 protein: CASSIFERGGETQYF
clone size: -
V gene: TRBV19
J gene: TRBJ2-5
D gene: TRBD2

CDR3 DNA: TGTGCCAGCACCCCCGGACAGGGGAATGGAAACACCATATATTTT
CDR3 protein: CASTPGQGNGNTIYF
clone size: -
V gene: TRBV6-5
J gene: TRBJ1-3
D gene: TRBD1

CDR3 DNA: TGTGCCAGCAGCAGAACAGGGATCACTGAAGCTTTCTTT
CDR3 protein: CASSRTGITEAFF
clone size: few
V gene: TRBV12-3/TRBV12-4
J gene: TRBJ1-1
D gene: -

CDR3 DNA: TGTGCCAGCAGTTTATGGACGGGGGGTCATGAGCAGTTCTTC
CDR3 protein: CASSLWTGGHEQFF
clone size: once
V gene: TRBV27
J gene: TRBJ2-1
D gene: TRBD2

CDR3 DNA: TGTGCCAGCAGCCCCGATGGGACTGGAAACACCATATATTTT
CDR3 protein: CASSPDGTGNTIYF
clone size: -
V gene: TRBV9
J gene: TRBJ1-3
D gene: -

CDR3 DNA: TGTGCCAGCACCCCACGCAGGACGTCTGGCTACACCTTC
CDR3 protein: CASTPRRTSGYTF
clone size: -
V gene: TRBV6-5
J gene: TRBJ1-2
D gene: -

CDR3 DNA: TGTGCCAGCAGCACCGGGACAGGAAGCTCCTATAATTCACCCCTCCACTTT
CDR3 protein: CASSTGTGSSYNSPLHF
clone size: -
V gene: TRBV5-4
J gene: TRBJ1-6
D gene: TRBD1

CDR3 DNA: TGTGCCATCAGCTATCCCAGGGAGACAGGCCTCTATGGCTACACCTTC
CDR3 protein: CAISYPRETGLYGYTF
clone size: -
V gene: TRBV10-3
J gene: TRBJ1-2
D gene: -

CDR3 DNA: TGCGCCAGCAGCCAAGGTCGGCGGGGGCCCGCCTACAATGAGCAGTTCTTC
CDR3 protein: CASSQGRRGPAYNEQFF
clone size: once
V gene: TRBV4-3
J gene: TRBJ2-1
D gene: -

CDR3 DNA: TGTGCCAGCAGACAGGGGTTGTATGAAAAACTGTTTTTT
CDR3 protein: CASRQGLYEKLFF
clone size: -
V gene: TRBV12-3/TRBV12-4
J gene: TRBJ1-4
D gene: TRBD1

CDR3 DNA: TGTGCCAGCATGGCGGGGGGCTCCTACAATGAGCAGTTCTTC
CDR3 protein: CASMAGGSYNEQFF
clone size: -
V gene: TRBV2
J gene: TRBJ2-1
D gene: TRBD2

CDR3 DNA: TGTGCCAGCAGTTACAAACAGGGGGCTCGCACTGAAGCTTTCTTT
CDR3 protein: CASSYKQGARTEAFF
clone size: -
V gene: TRBV6-5
J gene: TRBJ1-1
D gene: TRBD1

CDR3 DNA: TGTGCCAGCGAGGAGGAGCGGGGCGAGACCCAGTACTTC
CDR3 protein: CASEEERGETQYF
clone size: -
V gene: TRBV2
J gene: TRBJ2-5
D gene: TRBD2

CDR3 DNA: TGCGCCAGCAGCTTGCGGAGGGCAGTCCATGAAAAACTGTTTTTT
CDR3 protein: CASSLRRAVHEKLFF
clone size: -
V gene: TRBV5-1
J gene: TRBJ1-4
D gene: -